Reported below is one TCR beta chain. Its antigen has not been determined. It has no much larger one-base neighbor in the sample; base qualities were not kept. In total, 630 or so healthy bone marrow donors made up the cohort. At the time of sampling, every cohort member was nominally healthy, though immune exposures that went unrecorded were likely present. The donor was CMV seronegative and was included in the group of a few hundred seronegative cohort members. Each donor provided a peripheral blood sample, and peripheral blood mononuclear cells were used for TCR beta sequencing. The Qiagen DNeasy Blood Extraction Kit was used to extract genomic DNA from the blood cell samples. These data come from a study of cytomegalovirus exposure and HLA in healthy donors (dated by TCRdb to 2016 to 2017). Broadly, across the study: An earlier analysis of approximately 640 of the donors reported about 250 Gb of sequence data and 117 million unique TCR beta sequences from about 179 million T cells. A later genetic analysis used genome-wide SNP genotypes for about 60% of the roughly 700 donors, treating that subset as a discovery cohort. Typing coverage varied by locus: roughly 629-630 donors for A, B, C, DRB1 and DQB1; roughly 510 for DQA1; approximately 610 for DPA1; roughly 450 for DPB1. In addition to the first cohort of roughly 700 subjects, a separate validation cohort of over 90 different subjects was used. The later analysis used no new phenotypic data to find candidate immune exposures, relying instead on TCR beta sequences and their occurrence across donors. Donor age, sex, ethnicity and CMV serostatus were collected together with the repertoire data. Four to six DR-DQ haplotypes were handled as single units for association and clustering, since linkage in the cohort was strong. Among the approximately 420 genotyped donors, around 81% belonged to the genetic ancestry cluster associated with self-reported Caucasian donors. The T cell repertoires of 670 or so subjects were profiled by immunosequencing and related to cytomegalovirus serostatus. Roughly 300 gigabases of sequencing data and 70 million to 100 million unique TCR sequences were included in an early release covering about 700 HLA-typed donors. An earlier analysis of nearly 600 of the donors applied high-throughput TCR beta sequencing to assess whether each TCR beta V gene segment acted as functional or pseudogenic. The study was designed to test whether signatures of past pathogen exposure could be identified by cataloging public T cell receptors. HLA typing covered class I and class II loci at four-digit resolution. The study combined high-throughput TCR immunosequencing, statistical association of individual TCRs with disease status, and machine learning to predict cytomegalovirus infection status. Among about 390 genotyped donors of the cohort, an average of around 240,000 unique TCR beta nucleotide sequences were sequenced per donor, around 20% of them non-productive. A later analysis re-examined previously published TCR beta repertoires from around 670 donors and added high-resolution HLA genotyping to investigate patterns of TCR occurrence. Every discovery cohort repertoire had been produced on one sequencing platform.

Libraries were prepared through the immunoSEQ multiplex PCR assay. The multiplex PCR relied on a mix of 60 forward primers for TCR Vbeta segments and 13 reverse primers for TCR Jbeta segments. The CDR3 region of rearranged TCR beta genes was amplified from genomic DNA with a multiplex PCR assay. On the Illumina HiSeq System, the amplified TCR beta libraries were sequenced as 87-base-pair reads. On the authors' methods: Across the 500 to 850 repertoires, a later analysis counted roughly 84 million unique TCR beta chains, approximately 12 million of which were shared by at least two donors. Raw reads were error-corrected and collapsed into unique sequences by a nearest-neighbor algorithm in which closely related sequences were merged to remove PCR and sequencing errors. CDR3 sequences were aligned to IMGT reference sequences to assign V, D and J gene segments. For a sequence to be retained, a match of at least six nucleotides was required to both a V gene segment and a J gene segment. A rearrangement was called productive if the CDR3 had no stop codons and remained in frame with V and J, and every other rearrangement was called non-productive. CDR3 was defined by IMGT convention, running from the second conserved V-encoded cysteine to the conserved J-encoded phenylalanine. The earlier analysis of fewer than 750 of the donors excluded sequences that lacked an unambiguous match to a single V gene segment. In an earlier analysis of some 590 of the donors, a V segment was called functional when productive rearrangements were above 56.7%, and segregating when the standard deviation between donors exceeded 5%. A statistical classification framework was built for diagnosing cytomegalovirus status from the catalog of TCR beta chain sequences. V and J gene assignment, in a later analysis, came from comparing TCR nucleotide sequences with IMGT/GENE-DB human TR gene sequences. The TCRdist pipeline was used in a later analysis to assign CDR3 sequences and most-parsimonious VDJ recombination scenarios. A later analysis defined each TCR beta chain by its CDR3 amino acid sequence plus V-gene family, and excluded reads lacking a unique V-gene family. As a way to deal with suspected cross-contamination and a sequencing artifact, a later analysis dropped approximately 590 nucleotide sequences that were highly shared and had low generation probability. In a later analysis, a clonal expansion index was calculated for each public chain from normalized within-repertoire ranks of inferred template counts. A later analysis computed generation probabilities with a VDJ recombination model fitted to out-of-frame rearrangements, and checked the results against IGoR. In a later analysis, TCR-TCR, TCR-HLA and TCR-CMV co-occurrence was scored with hypergeometric tests, and a repertoire-size bias correction was applied to TCR pairs. To estimate false discovery rates, a later analysis permuted the HLA or CMV assignments 20 times. A later analysis grouped co-occurring TCRs with DBSCAN, adding TCRdist sequence similarity when clustering within HLA-allele-positive subsets. Repertoires with fewer than 30,000 or more than 120,000 public chains, plus five repertoires with anomalous nucleotide sharing, were excluded from co-occurrence clustering. The clones in this table, taken by TCRdb from immuneACCESS, are in-frame only. Not every clone is retained; where verified, under half of the shortfall comes from an unresolved V gene, and the cause of the rest is unknown. The D gene and trimming were derived from the DNA, and the V and J assignments and clone size from that table. The sample records 130,000 or so clones, approximately 91% of which are singletons. 0.45% to 0.55% of the sample rests with the top ten.

Germline trimming amounts to 4 bases on V and 4 bases on J, with 2 as the count of junction bases outside the gene matches. The CDR3 numbers 13 residues from cysteine through phenylalanine. Just the 39-base CDR3 DNA is kept, in frame starting at base 1. From a lookup of the germline V gene (reference sequence), CDR1 and CDR2 are SGHNT and YYREEE. What the research found in general, with its limitations: In a later analysis, the rate of TCR association differed among HLA loci, with DRB1 alleles having the most associated TCRs and HLA-C alleles having the fewest. The earlier analysis of approximately 590 of the donors excluded some 15 rarely observed V segments, including chromosome 9 orphons, because counts were too low. A total of about 180 TCR beta chains were listed by the study as associated with cytomegalovirus. This cohort had only TCR beta chains sequenced, and the lack of alpha or paired-chain data limited which features could be detected. Several of the top co-occurrence clusters appeared to be linked to parvovirus B19, influenza, CMV and Epstein-Barr virus, according to a later analysis. Because HLA typing was missing for some donors at each locus, association tests included only the typed subset. Most TCR sequences were seen in very few donors, while some public TCRs were found in many individuals. The 87-base-pair reads could not distinguish some IMGT-functional V segments, including TRBV6-2 and TRBV6-3, so those segments were excluded. A few of the identified cytomegalovirus-associated TCR beta chains were confirmed in vitro to be specific for cytomegalovirus antigens. According to a later analysis, most CMV-associated TCR beta chains appeared to be HLA-restricted, and the HLA associations seemed to be driven largely by CMV exposure. In a later genetic analysis, fewer N-insertions in productive TCRs were reported among donors in an Asian-associated ancestry cluster than the 666-donor mean. The classifier was reported to diagnose cytomegalovirus status with high specificity and sensitivity in both the original cohort and the validation cohort. According to the authors, the approach could potentially be generalized to other disease states and immunological phenotypes. For the cohort, immune exposure information was limited to CMV serostatus. Roughly uniform sequencing depth across donors was assumed in presence/absence analyses, although this assumption may not hold. V-gene and J-gene trimming of TCR beta chains was associated with a missense DCLRE1C variant in a later genetic analysis, and the association was replicated in an independent cohort. In an earlier analysis of around 600 of the donors, most TCR beta V segments were observed in productive rearrangements about 87% or about 30% of the time, broadly matching IMGT annotations. Linkage disequilibrium might explain the correlated functional status among segregating V segments, but an unknown experimental factor could not be ruled out. A further reported finding was that TCR beta sequences accurately predicted the HLA-A and HLA-B alleles for most subjects in the first cohort. At a false discovery rate of 0.05, a later analysis linked around 17,000 TCR beta sequences to specific HLA alleles. Assigning TCR associations to individual alleles was difficult when HLA alleles, especially DR and DQ, strongly co-occurred. Compared with equally common non-associated chains, HLA-associated TCR beta chains in a later analysis were more clonally expanded and had lower generation probabilities. The sequencing pipeline was judged likely to have produced a cluster of highly shared sequence variants as a technical artifact.

This sequence originates from a woman aged 40 to 50 in good health and CMV-seronegative. Sequenced: PBMCs. The chain couples TRBV5-4 to TRBJ1-2; 9 bases in the middle match TRBD1. The CDR3 reads CASSRDRVYGYTF. The DNA sequence is TGTGCCAGCAGCCGGGACAGGGTCTATGGCTACACCTTC.